What follows describes a single T cell receptor beta chain. What it binds is unknown. The sample originates from a study of T-cell memory formation after mild COVID-19. Study conclusions and caveats: CD4+ bias marked clones expanding day 15 to 37, unlike balanced contracting clones.

TCRdb processed the 5' RACE reads anew with MiXCR; each CDR3 protein has one entry. The table has just under 550,000 distinct CDR3 sequences, roughly 22% seen once. CDR3 size: 15 residues. CDR1 is SGDLS, CDR2 YYNGEE, per germline. V was cut by 4 bases and J by 4 bases, with 12 bases left in between. Sequenced sample: PBMCs or a T cell subset sorted from them (not recorded which). The chain employs TRBV9 and TRBJ1-6, with D perhaps TRBD1 (5 bases). This clonotype originated in an adult woman who had mild COVID-19 (a few samples of this study predate the infection). Cell type and time point are not known. The CDR3 bases are TGTGCCAGCAGCTCTCGAGACAGTTATAATTCACCCCTCCACTTT. Translated: CASSSRDSYNSPLHF.